This T cell receptor (beta chain) was profiled in a study of T cells in Graves' hyperthyroidism and ophthalmopathy. The germline V and J ends were trimmed by 2 bases and 3 bases, with 8 bases remaining between them. Germline-derived CDR1 and CDR2 are MNHNS and SASEGT. This CDR3 spans 15 amino acids. This clonotype came up many times. Amplification targeted TCR beta CDR3 regions from RNA transcripts. In the first-round RT-PCR of the TCR CDR3, the HTBI primer set was used. TCRdb reprocessed the multiplex PCR reads via MiXCR and lists one record per CDR3 protein. The sample carries about 380,000 distinct CDR3 sequences, approximately 13% recorded once. 10 ml fresh peripheral blood yielded the PBMCs.

Sequencing input: blood. The clonotype comes from a man aged 30-40 years with Graves' hyperthyroidism that later progressed to Graves' ophthalmopathy. The V call is TRBV6-1, the J call TRBJ2-6, with D perhaps matching TRBD1 (6 bases). CDR3 bases: TGTGCCAGCAGTGAACAGGGGTATGGGGCCAACGTCCTGACTTTC. The encoded protein is CASSEQGYGANVLTF.